This is a list of T cell receptor beta chains from one sample in a study of blood T cell repertoires in COVID-19. Clones were read by immunoSEQ multiplex PCR, and TCRdb kept only the in-frame ones, dropping some. The table lists approximately 200,000 clones, about 81% of them singletons. The sample comprised peripheral blood. These receptors were collected from a woman aged 80 or older with COVID-19, enrolled during active disease. Each CDR3 is given with its conserved first and last residue. D genes are given only for firm matches. Not every row has a clone size; where given, it reads once, few, many or a size class.

size	J	V	D	DNA	CDR3
NA	TRBJ2-3	TRBV18	NA	TGTGCCAGCACAGCCGGGACACCAAGCACAGATACGCAGTATTTT	CASTAGTPSTDTQYF
NA	TRBJ2-7	TRBV20-1	NA	TGCAGTGCCCACACCTTTTACGAGCAGTACTTC	CSAHTFYEQYF
NA	TRBJ2-3	TRBV16	NA	TGTGCCAGCAGCTACGAGGCTACGCAGTATTTT	CASSYEATQYF
few	TRBJ2-7	TRBV28	TRBD2	TGTGCCAGCAACCCCCGGGGGCGGGAGGACTACGAGCAGTACTTC	CASNPRGREDYEQYF
NA	TRBJ2-1	TRBV11-3	NA	TGTGCCAGCAGCTCATACATATATGAGCAGTTCTTC	CASSSYIYEQFF
NA	TRBJ2-7	TRBV5-6	NA	TGTGCCAGCAGCTTATTATCTTACGAGCAGTACTTC	CASSLLSYEQYF
NA	TRBJ1-1	TRBV6-5	NA	TGTGCCAGCAGTTACCACCCAGGTTACATGAACACTGAAGCTTTCTTT	CASSYHPGYMNTEAFF
few	TRBJ2-3	TRBV18	NA	TGTGCCAGCTCACCATTTTCGCGCGCAGATACGCAGTATTTT	CASSPFSRADTQYF
NA	TRBJ2-7	TRBV4-3	TRBD2	TGCGCCAGCAGCCAATGGGCGGGGGGTACCTACGAGCAGTACTTC	CASSQWAGGTYEQYF
NA	TRBJ2-1	TRBV27	TRBD2	TGTGCCAGCAGTTTGGGGACTAGCGGGGGGGGCTACAATGAGCAGTTCTTC	CASSLGTSGGGYNEQFF
NA	TRBJ1-1	TRBV7-8	NA	TGTGCCAGCAGAAAGACAATTAGTCCCACTGAAGCTTTCTTT	CASRKTISPTEAFF
NA	TRBJ1-1	TRBV4-1	NA	TGCGCCAGCAGCCATGGAGCGGTTGGAATTGAAGCTTTCTTT	CASSHGAVGIEAFF
NA	TRBJ2-1	TRBV19	TRBD2	TGTGCCAGTAGTATAGGTAGTACCCCCGGGAGGGCCGTTGAGCAGTTCTTC	CASSIGSTPGRAVEQFF
NA	TRBJ2-3	TRBV9	NA	TGTGCCAGCAGCCCCCGACTAAGGATAGATACGCAGTATTTT	CASSPRLRIDTQYF